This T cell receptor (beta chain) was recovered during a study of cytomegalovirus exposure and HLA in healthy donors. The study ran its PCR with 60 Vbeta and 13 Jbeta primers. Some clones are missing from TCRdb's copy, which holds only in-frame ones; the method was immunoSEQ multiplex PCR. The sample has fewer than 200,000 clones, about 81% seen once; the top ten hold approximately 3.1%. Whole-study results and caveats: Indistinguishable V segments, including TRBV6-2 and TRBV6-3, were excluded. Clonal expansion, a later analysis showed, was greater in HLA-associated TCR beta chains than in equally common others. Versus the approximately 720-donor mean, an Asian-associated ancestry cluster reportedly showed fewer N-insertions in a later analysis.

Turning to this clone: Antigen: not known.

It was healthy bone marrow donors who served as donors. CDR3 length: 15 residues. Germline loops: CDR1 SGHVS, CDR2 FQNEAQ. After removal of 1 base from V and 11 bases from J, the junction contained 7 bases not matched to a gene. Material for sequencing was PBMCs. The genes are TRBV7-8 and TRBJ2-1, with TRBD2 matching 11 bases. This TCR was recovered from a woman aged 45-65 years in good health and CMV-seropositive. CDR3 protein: CASSLEILAGGKQFF. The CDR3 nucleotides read TGTGCCAGCAGCTTAGAAATCCTAGCGGGGGGAAAGCAGTTCTTC.